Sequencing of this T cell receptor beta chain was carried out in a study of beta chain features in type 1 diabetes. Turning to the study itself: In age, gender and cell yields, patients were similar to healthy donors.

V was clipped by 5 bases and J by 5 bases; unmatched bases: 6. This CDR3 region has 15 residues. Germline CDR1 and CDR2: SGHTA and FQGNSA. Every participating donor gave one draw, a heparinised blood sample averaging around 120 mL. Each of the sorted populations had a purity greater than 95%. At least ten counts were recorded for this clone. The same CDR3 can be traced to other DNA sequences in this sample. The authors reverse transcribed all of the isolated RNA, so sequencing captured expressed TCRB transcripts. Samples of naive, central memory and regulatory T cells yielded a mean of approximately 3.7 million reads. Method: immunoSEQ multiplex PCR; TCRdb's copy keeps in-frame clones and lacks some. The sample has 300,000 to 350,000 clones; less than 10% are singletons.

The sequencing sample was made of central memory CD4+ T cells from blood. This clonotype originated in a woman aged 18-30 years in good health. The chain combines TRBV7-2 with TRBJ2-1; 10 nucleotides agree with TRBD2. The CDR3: CASSQLAGENNEQFF. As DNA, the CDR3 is TGTGCCAGCAGCCAGCTAGCGGGAGAAAACAATGAGCAGTTCTTC.